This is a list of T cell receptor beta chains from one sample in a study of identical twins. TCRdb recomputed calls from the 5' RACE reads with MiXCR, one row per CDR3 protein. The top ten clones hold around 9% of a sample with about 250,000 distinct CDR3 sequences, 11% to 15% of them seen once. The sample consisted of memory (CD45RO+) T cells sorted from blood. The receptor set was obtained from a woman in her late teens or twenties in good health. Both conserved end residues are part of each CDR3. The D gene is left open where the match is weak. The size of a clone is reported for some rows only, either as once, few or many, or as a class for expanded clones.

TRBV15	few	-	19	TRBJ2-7	CATSSDGANSRGSRREQYF	TGTGCCACCAGCAGTGACGGGGCTAACTCTCGAGGGAGCCGGCGCGAGCAGTACTTC
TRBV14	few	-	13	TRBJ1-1	CASSQDPRWGAFF	TGTGCCAGCAGCCAAGATCCCCGGTGGGGAGCTTTCTTT
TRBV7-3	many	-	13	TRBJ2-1	CASSKQAYNEQFF	TGTGCCAGCAGCAAACAAGCCTACAATGAGCAGTTCTTC
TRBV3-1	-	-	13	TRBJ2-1	CASSFRRGYGQFF	TGTGCCAGCAGTTTCAGGCGGGGATACGGGCAGTTCTTC
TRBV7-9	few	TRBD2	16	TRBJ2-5	CASSPGLAGVRETQYF	TGTGCCAGCAGCCCTGGACTAGCGGGAGTCAGGGAGACCCAGTACTTC
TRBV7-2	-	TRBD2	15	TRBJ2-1	CASSLQTSGTDEQFF	TGTGCCAGCAGCTTACAGACTAGCGGGACGGATGAGCAGTTCTTC
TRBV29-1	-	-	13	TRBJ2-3	CSARKGRTDTQYF	TGCAGCGCTCGGAAGGGACGCACAGATACGCAGTATTTT
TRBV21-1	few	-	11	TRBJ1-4	CASRTPRKLFF	TGTGCCAGCAGAACCCCCCGAAAACTGTTTTTT
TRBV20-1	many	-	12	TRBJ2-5	CSVSHQQETQYF	TGCAGTGTGTCGCACCAGCAAGAGACCCAGTACTTC
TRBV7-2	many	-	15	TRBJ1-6	CASSLQSSYNSPLHF	TGTGCCAGCAGCTTACAGAGCTCCTATAATTCACCCCTCCACTTT
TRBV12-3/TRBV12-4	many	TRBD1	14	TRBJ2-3	CASGDRGSADTQYF	TGTGCCAGCGGCGACAGGGGATCGGCAGATACGCAGTATTTT
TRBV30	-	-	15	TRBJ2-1	CAWSVGAGVINEQFF	TGTGCCTGGAGTGTAGGGGCAGGGGTGATCAATGAGCAGTTCTTC
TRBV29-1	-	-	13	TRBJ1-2	CSVEGRQNYGYTF	TGCAGCGTTGAAGGTCGACAGAACTATGGCTACACCTTC
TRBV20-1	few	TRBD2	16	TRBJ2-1	CSAGKLAVSSYNEQFF	TGCAGTGCTGGGAAACTAGCGGTTAGCTCCTACAATGAGCAGTTCTTC
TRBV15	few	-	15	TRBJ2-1	CATGGLDKSYNEQFF	TGTGCCACGGGGGGCCTAGACAAATCCTACAATGAGCAGTTCTTC
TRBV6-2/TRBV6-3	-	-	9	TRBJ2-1	CATGREQFF	TGTGCCACTGGGAGGGAGCAGTTCTTC
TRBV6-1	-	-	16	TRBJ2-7	CASRPTGGPRAYEQYF	TGTGCCAGCAGACCGACCGGGGGACCCAGGGCCTACGAGCAGTACTTC
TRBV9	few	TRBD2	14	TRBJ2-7	CASSVSLGGREQYF	TGTGCCAGCAGCGTGAGCCTGGGCGGGAGGGAGCAGTACTTC
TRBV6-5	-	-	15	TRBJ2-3	CASSYKWGLRDTQYF	TGTGCCAGCAGTTACAAGTGGGGCCTCAGGGATACGCAGTATTTT
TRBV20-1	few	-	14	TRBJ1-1	CSATGPSRGTEAFF	TGCAGTGCTACCGGGCCCTCTCGCGGCACTGAAGCTTTCTTT
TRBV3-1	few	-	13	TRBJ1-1	CATLGVGNTEAFF	TGTGCCACCTTGGGGGTAGGGAACACTGAAGCTTTCTTT
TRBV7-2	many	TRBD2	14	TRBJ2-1	CASSPQREGHEQFF	TGTGCCAGCAGCCCCCAGCGGGAGGGCCATGAGCAGTTCTTC